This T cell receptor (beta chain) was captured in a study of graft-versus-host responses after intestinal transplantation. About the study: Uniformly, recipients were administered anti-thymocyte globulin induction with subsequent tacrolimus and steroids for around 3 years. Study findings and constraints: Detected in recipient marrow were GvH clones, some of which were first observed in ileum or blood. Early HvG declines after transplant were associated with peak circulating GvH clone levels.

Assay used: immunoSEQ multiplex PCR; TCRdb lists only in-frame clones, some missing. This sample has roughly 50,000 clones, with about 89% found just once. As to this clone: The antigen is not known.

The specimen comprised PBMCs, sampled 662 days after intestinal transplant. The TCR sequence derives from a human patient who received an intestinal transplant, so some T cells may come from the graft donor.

For the CDR3, the DNA is TGCGCCAGCAGCTTGGCATCCGATCAGAGTGAAAAACTGTTTTTT. Its protein product is CASSLASDQSEKLFF. V usage is TRBV5-1 and J usage is TRBJ1-4; D gene unclear. The length of the CDR3 is 15 residues. CDR1 is SGHRS and CDR2 is YFSETQ in the germline V gene. The ends were cut back, 0 bases at V and 7 bases at J, with 13 bases in the middle.